This is a list of T cell receptor beta chains from one sample in a study of blood T cell repertoires in COVID-19. Profiled with immunoSEQ multiplex PCR; TCRdb holds only in-frame clones, not every one. Of roughly 87,000 clones listed, approximately 85% are singletons. Sequenced material: peripheral blood. The source of these receptors is an elderly woman with COVID-19, enrolled during active disease. Each CDR3 is given with its conserved first and last residue. A D gene is named only where the DNA matches it firmly. Part of the rows lack a size; the others show once, few, many or a class for expanded clones.

d_gene: TRBD1; abundance: .; len: 15; j_gene: TRBJ1-2; v_gene: TRBV29-1; CDR3aa: CSVEESDREPYGYTF; CDR3nt: TGCAGCGTTGAGGAAAGTGACAGGGAACCTTATGGCTACACCTTC
d_gene: .; abundance: .; len: 17; j_gene: TRBJ2-3; v_gene: TRBV21-1; CDR3aa: CASSKIRTREGPDTQYF; CDR3nt: TGTGCCAGCAGCAAAATCAGGACACGGGAGGGTCCAGATACGCAGTATTTT
d_gene: .; abundance: .; len: 13; j_gene: TRBJ1-2; v_gene: TRBV19; CDR3aa: CASSNGQNYGYTF; CDR3nt: TGTGCCAGTAGTAATGGACAGAACTATGGCTACACCTTC
d_gene: TRBD2; abundance: .; len: 17; j_gene: TRBJ2-7; v_gene: TRBV9; CDR3aa: CASSVPETSGSCLDQYF; CDR3nt: TGTGCCAGCAGCGTCCCGGAGACTAGCGGGAGCTGTCTTGATCAGTACTTC
d_gene: .; abundance: .; len: 12; j_gene: TRBJ2-1; v_gene: TRBV2; CDR3aa: CASQGLINEQFF; CDR3nt: TGTGCCAGCCAAGGACTCATCAATGAGCAGTTCTTC
d_gene: TRBD2; abundance: .; len: 15; j_gene: TRBJ2-5; v_gene: TRBV10-3; CDR3aa: CAISELAGGQETQYF; CDR3nt: TGTGCCATCAGTGAACTAGCGGGAGGACAAGAGACCCAGTACTTC
d_gene: TRBD2; abundance: .; len: 15; j_gene: TRBJ2-1; v_gene: TRBV7-2; CDR3aa: CASSLASGRANEQFF; CDR3nt: TGTGCCAGCAGCTTAGCTAGCGGGAGGGCAAATGAGCAGTTCTTC
d_gene: TRBD1; abundance: .; len: 15; j_gene: TRBJ1-2; v_gene: TRBV5-4; CDR3aa: CASRAGTGYNYGYTF; CDR3nt: TGTGCCAGCAGGGCCGGGACAGGGTACAACTATGGCTACACCTTC
d_gene: TRBD1; abundance: .; len: 13; j_gene: TRBJ2-2; v_gene: TRBV11-2; CDR3aa: CASSLRGSGELFF; CDR3nt: TGTGCCAGCAGCCTCAGGGGGTCCGGGGAGCTGTTTTTT
d_gene: TRBD2; abundance: few; len: 17; j_gene: TRBJ2-2; v_gene: TRBV18; CDR3aa: CASSPWTSGERGGELFF; CDR3nt: TGTGCCAGCTCACCCTGGACTAGCGGGGAGAGGGGCGGGGAGCTGTTTTTT
d_gene: TRBD1; abundance: .; len: 15; j_gene: TRBJ2-3; v_gene: TRBV18; CDR3aa: CASSHGQGATDTQYF; CDR3nt: TGTGCCAGCTCCCATGGACAGGGGGCCACAGATACGCAGTATTTT
d_gene: TRBD2; abundance: .; len: 16; j_gene: TRBJ2-3; v_gene: TRBV18; CDR3aa: CASSLIPSGLTDTQYF; CDR3nt: TGTGCCAGCTCACTCATCCCTAGCGGACTCACAGATACGCAGTATTTT
d_gene: TRBD1; abundance: .; len: 15; j_gene: TRBJ1-2; v_gene: TRBV27; CDR3aa: CASSPTGGLGYGYTF; CDR3nt: TGTGCCAGCAGTCCCACAGGGGGCTTAGGCTATGGCTACACCTTC
d_gene: .; abundance: .; len: 14; j_gene: TRBJ1-2; v_gene: TRBV2; CDR3aa: CASSELGRNYGYTF; CDR3nt: TGTGCCAGCAGTGAATTGGGCAGAAACTATGGCTACACCTTC
d_gene: .; abundance: .; len: 14; j_gene: TRBJ2-1; v_gene: TRBV7-3; CDR3aa: CASSPGNSYNEQFF; CDR3nt: TGTGCCAGCAGCCCAGGCAACTCCTACAATGAGCAGTTCTTC
d_gene: TRBD2; abundance: .; len: 16; j_gene: TRBJ2-2; v_gene: TRBV5-4; CDR3aa: CASTNWGGANTGELFF; CDR3nt: TGTGCCAGCACCAATTGGGGGGGGGCGAACACCGGGGAGCTGTTTTTT
d_gene: TRBD1; abundance: .; len: 16; j_gene: TRBJ2-7; v_gene: TRBV6-2/TRBV6-3; CDR3aa: CASSYFRTGSYHEQYF; CDR3nt: TGTGCCAGCAGTTACTTCAGGACAGGGAGCTACCACGAGCAGTACTTC
d_gene: TRBD1; abundance: .; len: 16; j_gene: TRBJ1-1; v_gene: TRBV9; CDR3aa: CASSVAPQGASTEAFF; CDR3nt: TGTGCCAGCAGCGTAGCCCCACAGGGGGCGAGTACTGAAGCTTTCTTT
d_gene: .; abundance: once; len: 13; j_gene: TRBJ1-2; v_gene: TRBV2; CDR3aa: CASGRDLSYGYTF; CDR3nt: TGTGCCAGTGGACGGGATCTGAGCTATGGCTACACCTTC
d_gene: TRBD2; abundance: .; len: 16; j_gene: TRBJ2-2; v_gene: TRBV19; CDR3aa: CASSWGGTLEAGELFF; CDR3nt: TGTGCCAGTAGTTGGGGGGGGACTCTTGAGGCCGGGGAGCTGTTTTTT
d_gene: TRBD1; abundance: once; len: 15; j_gene: TRBJ2-1; v_gene: TRBV7-3; CDR3aa: CASSPGTGNGNEQFF; CDR3nt: TGTGCCAGCAGCCCAGGGACAGGGAATGGAAATGAGCAGTTCTTC
d_gene: .; abundance: .; len: 14; j_gene: TRBJ1-1; v_gene: TRBV4-1; CDR3aa: CASSLIHENTEAFF; CDR3nt: TGCGCCAGCAGCCTCATACACGAGAACACTGAAGCTTTCTTT
d_gene: TRBD2; abundance: .; len: 14; j_gene: TRBJ2-3; v_gene: TRBV19; CDR3aa: CASPRGEGTDTQYF; CDR3nt: TGTGCCAGCCCTCGGGGGGAGGGTACAGATACGCAGTATTTT
d_gene: TRBD1; abundance: .; len: 17; j_gene: TRBJ1-3; v_gene: TRBV5-1; CDR3aa: CASTETGSLGLGNTIYF; CDR3nt: TGCGCCAGTACCGAGACAGGGTCGCTTGGACTTGGAAACACCATATATTTT
d_gene: .; abundance: .; len: 14; j_gene: TRBJ2-5; v_gene: TRBV10-3; CDR3aa: CAISDAGLTTPSYF; CDR3nt: TGTGCCATCAGCGACGCGGGTCTAACTACCCCCTCTTACTTC
d_gene: .; abundance: .; len: 19; j_gene: TRBJ1-4; v_gene: TRBV28; CDR3aa: CASGVALGGALATNEKLFF; CDR3nt: TGTGCCAGCGGAGTTGCCCTCGGGGGGGCGCTTGCAACTAATGAAAAACTGTTTTTT
d_gene: TRBD1; abundance: .; len: 14; j_gene: TRBJ2-2; v_gene: TRBV10-2; CDR3aa: CASRRQGNTGELFF; CDR3nt: TGCGCCAGCAGAAGACAGGGAAACACCGGGGAGCTGTTTTTT
d_gene: .; abundance: few; len: 14; j_gene: TRBJ2-7; v_gene: TRBV4-3; CDR3aa: CASSQSGQTIEQYF; CDR3nt: TGCGCCAGCAGCCAATCCGGACAGACTATCGAGCAGTACTTC
d_gene: TRBD2; abundance: .; len: 15; j_gene: TRBJ2-5; v_gene: TRBV3-1/TRBV3-2; CDR3aa: CASSPSGTTSGAQYF; CDR3nt: TGTGCCAGCAGCCCTTCCGGGACTACCAGCGGGGCCCAGTACTTC
d_gene: .; abundance: .; len: 12; j_gene: TRBJ2-7; v_gene: TRBV6-5; CDR3aa: CASRGQTYEQYF; CDR3nt: TGTGCCAGCAGAGGACAAACCTACGAGCAGTACTTC
d_gene: .; abundance: .; len: 14; j_gene: TRBJ2-5; v_gene: TRBV9; CDR3aa: CASSVSRSQETQYF; CDR3nt: TGTGCCAGCAGCGTAAGTCGGTCACAAGAGACCCAGTACTTC
d_gene: .; abundance: .; len: 16; j_gene: TRBJ2-7; v_gene: TRBV27; CDR3aa: CASSSTSGGFAYEQYF; CDR3nt: TGTGCCAGCAGTTCCACATCAGGAGGATTCGCCTACGAGCAGTACTTC
d_gene: TRBD2; abundance: .; len: 16; j_gene: TRBJ2-3; v_gene: TRBV27; CDR3aa: CASSFWAGGNVHTQYF; CDR3nt: TGTGCCAGCAGTTTTTGGGCGGGGGGGAATGTACATACGCAGTATTTT
d_gene: TRBD1; abundance: .; len: 13; j_gene: TRBJ1-1; v_gene: TRBV10-3; CDR3aa: CAIRGGRDTEAFF; CDR3nt: TGTGCCATCAGAGGGGGCCGGGACACTGAAGCTTTCTTT
d_gene: .; abundance: .; len: 11; j_gene: TRBJ2-3; v_gene: TRBV7-2; CDR3aa: CASSFIDTQYF; CDR3nt: TGTGCCAGCAGCTTCATAGATACGCAGTATTTT
d_gene: TRBD2; abundance: .; len: 15; j_gene: TRBJ2-1; v_gene: TRBV5-4; CDR3aa: CASSLIGGDYNEQFF; CDR3nt: TGTGCCAGCAGCTTAATTGGGGGGGACTACAATGAGCAGTTCTTC
d_gene: TRBD2; abundance: .; len: 17; j_gene: TRBJ2-3; v_gene: TRBV7-9; CDR3aa: CASRSSSGSGGSDTQYF; CDR3nt: TGTGCCAGCAGATCGTCGTCGGGTAGCGGGGGCTCAGATACGCAGTATTTT
d_gene: TRBD1; abundance: .; len: 15; j_gene: TRBJ1-4; v_gene: TRBV19; CDR3aa: CATQGQVGRNEKLFF; CDR3nt: TGTGCCACCCAAGGACAGGTGGGACGTAATGAAAAACTGTTTTTT
d_gene: TRBD2; abundance: .; len: 15; j_gene: TRBJ2-3; v_gene: TRBV6-5; CDR3aa: CASSSPGGSTDTQYF; CDR3nt: TGTGCCAGCAGTTCCCCGGGGGGGAGCACAGATACGCAGTATTTT
d_gene: .; abundance: once; len: 15; j_gene: TRBJ2-1; v_gene: TRBV27; CDR3aa: CASSLSQTGANEQFF; CDR3nt: TGTGCCAGCAGTTTATCCCAGACGGGAGCGAATGAGCAGTTCTTC
d_gene: .; abundance: .; len: 16; j_gene: TRBJ2-1; v_gene: TRBV11-2; CDR3aa: CASSFLTGFSYNEQFF; CDR3nt: TGTGCCAGCAGCTTTTTAACAGGGTTCTCCTACAATGAGCAGTTCTTC